This T cell receptor (beta chain) was profiled in a study of T-cell memory formation after mild COVID-19. Study outcomes and limitations: Mainly in CM and EM were contracting CD4+ clones; CD8+ were in EMRA.

To note about this clonotype: The antigen is undetermined.

The germline gives CDR1 SGHRS, CDR2 YFSETQ. The CDR3 is made up of 15 amino acids. Trimming removed 1 base at V and 2 bases at J, with 12 bases between. MiXCR was run by TCRdb on the 5' RACE reads, yielding one entry per CDR3 protein. The data show some 280,000 distinct CDR3 sequences, around 16% seen once. The chain employs TRBV5-1 and TRBJ2-5; no clear D. Sequenced input: PBMCs or a T cell subset sorted from them (not recorded which). The TCR comes from a man aged 18 to 35 who had mild COVID-19 (a few samples of this study predate the infection). Cell type and time point are not known. This chain's CDR3 is CASSLRVGAQETQYF. Here the CDR3 DNA reads TGCGCCAGCAGCTTGCGGGTCGGCGCGCAAGAGACCCAGTACTTC.